This T cell receptor beta chain is from a study of metastatic and nonmetastatic thyroid tumors. Notes on this clone: Its antigen is still unknown. One junction end disagrees with the germline gene, perhaps due to a read error.

Germline lookup yields CDR1 DFQATT and CDR2 SNEGSKA (reference sequence). This CDR3 has 15 amino acids. Whole-study findings and limits: Benign nodules reportedly had significantly lower TCR beta diversity than malignant thyroid tumors in blood and tumor.

No treatment had been given to any patient before thyroid surgery. Original data processing: Clinicopathological groups supplied CDR3 differences that were used to build a distant-metastasis classifier for papillary thyroid cancer. TCRdb re-called the PCR reads with MiXCR. TCRdb's processing, not the authors' own work, is the source of the V and J calls. Of some 35,000 clones in the sample, 25% to 30% were seen once. The sample was blood. The J gene is TRBJ2-2, the V gene TRBV20-1; a weak D match, TRBD1 (6 bases). This receptor was obtained from a female donor with papillary thyroid cancer or a benign thyroid nodule (not recorded which). Some clones in this sample may be carry-over from other donors' samples. This CDR3 is CSSFSGTLNTGDLFF. The CDR3 DNA reads as TGCAGTTCTTTTTCCGGGACACTGAACACCGGGGATCTGTTTTTT.